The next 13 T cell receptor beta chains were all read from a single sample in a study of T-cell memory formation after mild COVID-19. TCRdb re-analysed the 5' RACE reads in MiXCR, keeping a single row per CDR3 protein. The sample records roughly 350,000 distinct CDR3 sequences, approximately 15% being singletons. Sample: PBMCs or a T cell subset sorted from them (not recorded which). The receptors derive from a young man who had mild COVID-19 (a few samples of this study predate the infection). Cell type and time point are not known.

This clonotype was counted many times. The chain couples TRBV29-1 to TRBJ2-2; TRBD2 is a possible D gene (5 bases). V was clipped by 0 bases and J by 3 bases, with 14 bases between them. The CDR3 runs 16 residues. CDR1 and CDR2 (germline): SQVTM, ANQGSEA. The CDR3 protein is CSVEDRGVMDTGELFF. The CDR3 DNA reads TGCAGCGTTGAAGATCGGGGAGTTATGGACACCGGGGAGCTGTTTTTT.

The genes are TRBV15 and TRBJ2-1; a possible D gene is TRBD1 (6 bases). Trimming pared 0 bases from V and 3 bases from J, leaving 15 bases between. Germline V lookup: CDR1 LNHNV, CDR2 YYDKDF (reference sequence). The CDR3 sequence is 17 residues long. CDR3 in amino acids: CATSRDGVGAIYNEQFF. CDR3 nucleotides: TGTGCCACCAGCAGAGATGGTGTGGGGGCTATCTACAATGAGCAGTTCTTC.

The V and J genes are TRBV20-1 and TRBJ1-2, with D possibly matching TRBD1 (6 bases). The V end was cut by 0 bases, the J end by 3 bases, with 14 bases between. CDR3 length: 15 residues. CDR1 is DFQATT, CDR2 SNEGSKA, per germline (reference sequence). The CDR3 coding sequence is TGCAGTGCTAGAGATGCCAGGGGCTTGCACTATGGCTACACCTTC. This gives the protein CSARDARGLHYGYTF.

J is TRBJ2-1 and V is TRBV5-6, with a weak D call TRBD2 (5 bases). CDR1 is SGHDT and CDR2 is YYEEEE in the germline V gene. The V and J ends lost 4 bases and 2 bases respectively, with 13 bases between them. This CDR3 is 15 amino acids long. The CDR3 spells CASSGLQLPYNEQFF. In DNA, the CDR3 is TGTGCCAGCAGCGGACTTCAGCTTCCCTACAATGAGCAGTTCTTC.

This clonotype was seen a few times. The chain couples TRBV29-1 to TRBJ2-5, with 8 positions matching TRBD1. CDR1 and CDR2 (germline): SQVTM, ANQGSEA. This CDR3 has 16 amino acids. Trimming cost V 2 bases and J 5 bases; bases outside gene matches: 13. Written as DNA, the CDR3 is TGCAGCGTTGAATCGGGAACCTGGACAGGGAGGGAGACCCAGTACTTC. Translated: CSVESGTWTGRETQYF.

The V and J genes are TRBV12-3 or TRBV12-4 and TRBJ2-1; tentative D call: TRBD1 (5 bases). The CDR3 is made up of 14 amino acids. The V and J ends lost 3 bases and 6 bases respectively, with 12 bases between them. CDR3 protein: CASSLDPRGNEQFF. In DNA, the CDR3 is TGTGCCAGCAGTTTGGATCCTAGGGGCAATGAGCAGTTCTTC.

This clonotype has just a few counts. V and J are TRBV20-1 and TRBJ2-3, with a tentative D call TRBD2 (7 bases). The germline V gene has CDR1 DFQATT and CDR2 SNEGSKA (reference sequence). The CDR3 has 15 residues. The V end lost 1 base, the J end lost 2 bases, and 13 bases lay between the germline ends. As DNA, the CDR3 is TGCAGTGCTAGAGTTTCGGGGGGCTTCACAGATACGCAGTATTTT. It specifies CSARVSGGFTDTQYF.

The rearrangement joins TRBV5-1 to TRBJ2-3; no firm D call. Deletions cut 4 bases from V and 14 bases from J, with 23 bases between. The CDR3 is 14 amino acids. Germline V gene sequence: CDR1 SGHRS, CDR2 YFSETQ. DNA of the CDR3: TGCGCCAGCAGCCCAGCCTCCCTCCCTGGCGTTCGGTATTTT. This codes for CASSPASLPGVRYF.

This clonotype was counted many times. The CDR3 sequence: CSARGTLPTTDTQYF. In DNA form, the CDR3 reads TGCAGTGCTAGAGGGACCCTCCCAACCACAGATACGCAGTATTTT. This rearrangement joins TRBV20-1 to TRBJ2-3; D gene unclear. From germline, CDR1 is DFQATT and CDR2 SNEGSKA (reference sequence). V lost 1 base, J lost 2 bases, and 13 bases lay in between. CDR3 size: 15 residues.

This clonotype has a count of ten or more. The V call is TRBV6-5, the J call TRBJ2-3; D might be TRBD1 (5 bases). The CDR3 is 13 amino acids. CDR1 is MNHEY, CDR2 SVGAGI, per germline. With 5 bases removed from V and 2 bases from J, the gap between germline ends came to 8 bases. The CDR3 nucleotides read TGTGCCAGCAGTCGCAGGGTCACAGATACGCAGTATTTT. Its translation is CASSRRVTDTQYF.

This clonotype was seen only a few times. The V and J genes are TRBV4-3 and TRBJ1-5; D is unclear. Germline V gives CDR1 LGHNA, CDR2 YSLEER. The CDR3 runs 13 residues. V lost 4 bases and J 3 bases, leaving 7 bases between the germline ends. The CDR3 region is CASSPSTNQPQHF. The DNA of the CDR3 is TGCGCCAGCAGCCCGTCGACCAATCAGCCCCAGCATTTT.

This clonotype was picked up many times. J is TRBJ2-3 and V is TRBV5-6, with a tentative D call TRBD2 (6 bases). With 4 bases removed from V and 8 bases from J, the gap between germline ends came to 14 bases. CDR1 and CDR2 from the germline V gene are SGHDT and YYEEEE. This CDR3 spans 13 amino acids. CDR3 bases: TGTGCCAGCAGCCAGAGCGGGCTGGGTACGCAGTATTTT. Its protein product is CASSQSGLGTQYF.

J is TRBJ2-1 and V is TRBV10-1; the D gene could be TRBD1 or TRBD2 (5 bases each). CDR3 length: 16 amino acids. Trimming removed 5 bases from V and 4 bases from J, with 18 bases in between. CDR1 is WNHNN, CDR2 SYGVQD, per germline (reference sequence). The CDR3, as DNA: TGCGCCAGCAGTACCGGGACCACCGTGTCGTACAATGAGCAGTTCTTC. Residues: CASSTGTTVSYNEQFF.